These T cell receptor beta chains were read from a single sample in a study of cytomegalovirus exposure and HLA in healthy donors. Sequencing was performed with immunoSEQ multiplex PCR; in TCRdb, only in-frame clones are kept and a portion is missing. The sample includes around 130,000 clones, 70% to 85% of them seen just once. Sequencing used PBMCs. The receptor source for this set is a woman aged 60 to 75 in good health and CMV-seropositive. The CDR3 runs from the conserved cysteine through the conserved F or W. The D gene is left open where the match is weak. For some rows the clone size is stated as once, few or many, or as a class when expanded; others skip it.

d_gene	abundance	j_gene	v_gene	CDR3aa	CDR3nt
TRBD2	-	TRBJ2-3	TRBV9	CASSPRDSGGVPHTDTQYF	TGTGCCAGCAGCCCCCGCGATAGCGGGGGGGTTCCCCACACAGATACGCAGTATTTT
-	-	TRBJ1-5	TRBV6-1	CASRRQGYNQPQHF	TGTGCCAGCAGAAGGCAGGGTTACAATCAGCCCCAGCATTTT
TRBD2	once	TRBJ2-1	TRBV10-3	CATTNLAGGRHEQFF	TGTGCCACGACGAATTTGGCGGGGGGGCGGCATGAGCAGTTCTTC
TRBD1	-	TRBJ1-2	TRBV9	CASSPTGDLGGYTF	TGTGCCAGCAGCCCGACAGGGGACCTAGGGGGCTACACCTTC
-	-	TRBJ2-3	TRBV11-2	CASSFSEGGATDTQYF	TGTGCCAGCAGCTTTTCCGAGGGGGGGGCCACAGATACGCAGTATTTT
-	-	TRBJ1-2	TRBV29-1	CSVFRGPKGYTF	TGCAGCGTTTTCAGGGGCCCCAAGGGCTACACCTTC
TRBD1	-	TRBJ1-2	TRBV6-1	CASSERGQGENYGYTF	TGTGCCAGCAGTGAAAGGGGACAGGGTGAAAACTATGGCTACACCTTC
TRBD2	-	TRBJ2-1	TRBV6-5	CASSYYAGGRHEQFF	TGTGCCAGCAGTTACTATGCGGGGGGCCGCCATGAGCAGTTCTTC
TRBD2	-	TRBJ2-1	TRBV5-1	CASSLSLAGAGEQFF	TGCGCCAGCAGCTTGAGCCTAGCGGGGGCAGGGGAGCAGTTCTTC
TRBD1	-	TRBJ2-1	TRBV5-1	CASSLGQGSYNEQFF	TGCGCCAGCAGCTTGGGACAGGGCTCCTACAATGAGCAGTTCTTC
TRBD1	-	TRBJ1-2	TRBV10-3	CAISVNQGVIDGYTF	TGTGCCATCAGTGTAAATCAGGGGGTAATAGATGGCTACACCTTC
TRBD1	-	TRBJ1-2	TRBV5-6	CASSLRQGDGYTF	TGTGCCAGCAGCTTGCGACAGGGAGACGGCTACACCTTC
-	-	TRBJ2-5	TRBV6-5	CASSYPGSTGTQYF	TGTGCCAGCAGTTACCCTGGGAGTACCGGGACCCAGTACTTC
TRBD1	once	TRBJ2-5	TRBV6-5	CASSWDRGTETQYF	TGTGCCAGCAGTTGGGACAGGGGTACAGAGACCCAGTACTTC
-	-	TRBJ2-7	TRBV7-8	CASSPARGSYEQYF	TGTGCCAGCAGCCCCGCTCGAGGGAGCTACGAGCAGTACTTC
-	few	TRBJ1-3	TRBV21-1	CASSKGDRGTGNTIYF	TGTGCCAGCAGCAAAGGTGACAGGGGGACTGGAAACACCATATATTTT
TRBD1	-	TRBJ1-1	TRBV13	CASSYNRGQGGTEAFF	TGTGCCAGCAGCTACAACCGCGGACAGGGAGGCACTGAAGCTTTCTTT
-	-	TRBJ2-7	TRBV9	CASSKGQSQSYEQYF	TGTGCCAGCAGCAAAGGACAGTCACAATCCTACGAGCAGTACTTC
-	once	TRBJ1-5	TRBV7-8	CASSRERGGQPQHF	TGTGCCAGCAGCCGGGAGAGGGGTGGACAGCCCCAGCATTTT
TRBD1	medium-sized	TRBJ1-2	TRBV18	CASSPTGGDYGYTF	TGTGCCAGCTCGCCAACAGGGGGCGACTATGGCTACACCTTC
-	-	TRBJ2-5	TRBV18	CASSPPTGVETQYF	TGTGCCAGCTCACCACCTACGGGGGTGGAGACCCAGTACTTC
-	-	TRBJ2-7	TRBV11-3	CASSLFPPTGLGSYEQYF	TGTGCCAGCAGCTTATTTCCGCCAACAGGGCTAGGATCCTACGAGCAGTACTTC
-	-	TRBJ2-7	TRBV9	CASSEGRSQYEQYF	TGTGCCAGCAGCGAGGGGCGGAGCCAGTACGAGCAGTACTTC
-	-	TRBJ2-2	TRBV2	CASKPGGGITGELFF	TGTGCCAGCAAACCGGGAGGGGGCATCACCGGGGAGCTGTTTTTT
TRBD1	-	TRBJ1-1	TRBV6-6	CASSAGYRGRDTEAFF	TGTGCCAGCAGTGCGGGGTACAGGGGGAGGGACACTGAAGCTTTCTTT
TRBD1	once	TRBJ1-2	TRBV5-1	CASSLAGGDYGYTF	TGCGCCAGCAGCTTGGCAGGGGGCGACTATGGCTACACCTTC
-	once	TRBJ1-5	TRBV6-5	CASSDGGDQPQHF	TGTGCCAGCAGTGACGGAGGGGATCAGCCCCAGCATTTT
-	-	TRBJ1-2	TRBV14	CASSQTPDRRYGYTF	TGTGCCAGCAGCCAAACCCCCGACAGGAGGTATGGCTACACCTTC
TRBD1	-	TRBJ2-7	TRBV19	CASRPGQGPFSSYEQYF	TGTGCCAGTAGGCCTGGACAGGGCCCTTTCAGCTCCTACGAGCAGTACTTC
TRBD2	-	TRBJ2-7	TRBV2	CASGGGLRDEQYF	TGTGCCAGCGGCGGGGGTCTACGGGACGAGCAGTACTTC
TRBD2	-	TRBJ2-7	TRBV25-1	CASSEWEGPYEQYF	TGTGCCAGCAGTGAATGGGAGGGGCCCTACGAGCAGTACTTC
-	-	TRBJ1-2	TRBV5-1	CASSGGGSPNFNYGYTF	TGCGCCAGCAGCGGGGGGGGCAGCCCGAACTTTAACTATGGCTACACCTTC
TRBD2	-	TRBJ2-1	TRBV19	CASSKAGAYNEQFF	TGTGCCAGTAGTAAAGCGGGGGCCTACAATGAGCAGTTCTTC
-	-	TRBJ1-1	TRBV28	CASSPGVAEAFF	TGTGCCAGCAGCCCCGGAGTGGCTGAAGCTTTCTTT
-	once	TRBJ1-4	TRBV19	CASSMEGGGGEKLFF	TGTGCCAGTAGTATGGAGGGCGGTGGCGGCGAAAAACTGTTTTTT
-	-	TRBJ1-2	TRBV6-1	CASSESSVFGYTF	TGTGCCAGCAGTGAGTCCAGCGTCTTTGGCTACACCTTC
TRBD1	-	TRBJ1-2	TRBV6-6	CASSRDRGSYGYTF	TGTGCCAGCAGCCGTGACAGGGGAAGTTATGGCTACACCTTC
TRBD1	once	TRBJ2-5	TRBV14	CASSRSIRTGGWRETQYF	TGTGCCAGCAGCCGGTCTATCCGGACAGGGGGCTGGAGGGAGACCCAGTACTTC
TRBD1	-	TRBJ2-7	TRBV28	CASSITGDYEQYF	TGTGCCAGCAGTATCACAGGGGACTACGAGCAGTACTTC
TRBD1	-	TRBJ2-7	TRBV5-1	CASSSGQGSEQYF	TGCGCCAGCAGCTCGGGACAGGGCTCCGAGCAGTACTTC
-	-	TRBJ1-5	TRBV6-1	CASSEYWAPYRNQPQHF	TGTGCCAGCAGTGAATATTGGGCTCCTTACCGCAATCAGCCCCAGCATTTT
-	-	TRBJ2-1	TRBV19	CASTPGVSSYNEQFF	TGTGCCAGTACCCCAGGGGTGTCCTCCTACAATGAGCAGTTCTTC
TRBD2	-	TRBJ2-5	TRBV6-5	CASKAGGTGETQYF	TGTGCCAGCAAGGCGGGGGGAACGGGGGAGACCCAGTACTTC
-	once	TRBJ1-4	TRBV29-1	CSGGGATNEKLFF	TGCAGCGGCGGGGGAGCGACTAATGAAAAACTGTTTTTT
-	-	TRBJ2-3	TRBV7-2	CASSLRPGSTDTQYF	TGTGCCAGCAGCTTACGCCCGGGGAGCACAGATACGCAGTATTTT
TRBD1	-	TRBJ1-6	TRBV6-1	CASSGTGGSSLHF	TGTGCCAGCAGTGGGACAGGGGGATCGTCCCTCCACTTT
TRBD2	-	TRBJ2-3	TRBV10-1	CASSESWRTSGGSDTQYF	TGCGCCAGCAGTGAGTCTTGGAGGACTAGCGGGGGCTCAGATACGCAGTATTTT
TRBD2	-	TRBJ2-3	TRBV4-1	CASSPLHQRGGRWDTQYF	TGCGCCAGCAGCCCCCTGCACCAGCGGGGGGGCCGGTGGGATACGCAGTATTTT
TRBD1	-	TRBJ1-1	TRBV5-1	CASSPGTGNTEAFF	TGCGCCAGCAGCCCGGGGACAGGGAACACTGAAGCTTTCTTT